Listed here are 21 T cell receptor beta chains from one sample, sequenced in a study of cytomegalovirus exposure and HLA in healthy donors. The PCR ran on 60 Vbeta and 13 Jbeta primers. Sequenced by immunoSEQ multiplex PCR; TCRdb stores in-frame clones only, minus some. Of more than 110,000 clones in the sample, about 80% were seen once. Sequenced sample: PBMCs. The receptors were sampled from a man younger than 45 in good health and CMV-seronegative.

The rearrangement links TRBV28 to TRBJ1-4; TRBD1 is a possible D gene (5 bases). Germline lookup yields CDR1 MDHEN and CDR2 SYDVKM. The V and J ends lost 4 bases and 7 bases respectively, with 10 bases between them. The CDR3 has 13 amino acids. The CDR3 loop reads CASSSGFVEKLFF. The CDR3 bases are TGTGCCAGCAGTTCAGGGTTTGTTGAAAAACTGTTTTTT.

This chain connects TRBV19 to TRBJ1-1, with D maybe TRBD1 (6 bases). The V and J ends lost 4 bases and 0 bases respectively, with 12 bases between them. The CDR3 spans 15 residues. Germline V gene lookup returns CDR1 LNHDA and CDR2 SQIVND (reference sequence). The chain's CDR3 is CASSTNRVMNTEAFF. Here the CDR3 DNA reads TGTGCCAGTAGTACGAACAGGGTCATGAACACTGAAGCTTTCTTT. Full variable domain (rest looked up from reference TRBV19 and TRBJ1-1): DGGITQSPKYLFRKEGQNVTLSCEQNLNHDAMYWYRQDPGQGLRLIYYSQIVNDFQKGDIAEGYSVSREKKESFPLTVTSAQKNPTAFYLCASSTNRVMNTEAFFGQGTRLTVV.

The CDR3: CSVARGATEAFF. The CDR3 DNA sequence: TGCAGCGTTGCGCGGGGCGCGACTGAAGCTTTCTTT. This chain connects TRBV29-1 to TRBJ1-1, with a possible D match to TRBD1 (5 bases). Trimming took 4 bases from V and 5 from J, leaving 11 bases between them. This CDR3 has 12 amino acids. Germline values: CDR1 SQVTM, CDR2 ANQGSEA.

A single count supports this clone. The chain couples TRBV6-6 to TRBJ2-7; 10 bases match TRBD2. Germline CDR1 reads MNHNY; CDR2 reads SVGAGI (reference sequence). This CDR3 spans 12 amino acids. Trimming at V came to 8 bases and at J to 4 bases, leaving 2 bases not matched to a gene. CDR3: CASEAGGYEQYF. The DNA for the CDR3 is TGTGCCAGCGAAGCGGGAGGGTACGAGCAGTACTTC.

This chain connects TRBV28 to TRBJ2-3; 8 positions agree with TRBD2. V dropped 2 bases and J dropped 6; count of bases not matched to a gene: 7. The length of the CDR3 is 15 residues. Germline lookup yields CDR1 MDHEN and CDR2 SYDVKM. The CDR3 here is CASSLIREGQDTQYF. CDR3 DNA: TGTGCCAGCAGTTTAATCCGGGAGGGCCAGGATACGCAGTATTTT.

The V and J genes are TRBV28 and TRBJ2-1, with D perhaps matching TRBD2 (5 bases). The CDR3 has 17 amino acids. Trimming pared 5 bases from V and 5 bases from J, leaving 22 bases between. Germline V gives CDR1 MDHEN, CDR2 SYDVKM. The CDR3 protein is CASSHRPSGYPHNEQFF. In DNA, the CDR3 is TGTGCCAGCAGTCACCGCCCCTCGGGATACCCCCACAATGAGCAGTTCTTC.

This CDR3 reads CASSPNLAFNEQFF. The CDR3 DNA reads TGTGCCAGCAGCCCGAATCTAGCATTCAATGAGCAGTTCTTC. The chain employs TRBV28 and TRBJ2-1, with D tentatively TRBD2 (5 bases). In germline, CDR1 is MDHEN, CDR2 SYDVKM. V was trimmed by 6 bases and J by 6 bases, leaving 15 bases between them. There are 14 residues in the CDR3.

The chain uses TRBV30 and TRBJ1-4; possible D gene TRBD1, 5 bases. V was pared by 3 bases and J by 2 bases, with 13 bases between. Germline V CDR1 and CDR2: GTSNPN, SVGIG (reference sequence). This CDR3 is built from 15 residues. CDR3 protein: CAWSHGTTTNEKLFF. The CDR3 DNA sequence: TGTGCCTGGAGCCATGGGACTACTACTAATGAAAAACTGTTTTTT. Using reference TRBV30 and TRBJ1-4 for the parts outside the CDR3, the full variable domain is SQTIHQWPATLVQPVGSPLSLECTVEGTSNPNLYWYRQAAGRGLQLLFYSVGIGQISSEVPQNLSASRPQDRQFILSSKKLLLSDSGFYLCAWSHGTTTNEKLFFGSGTQLSVL.

The CDR3 reads CASSTGTGLGNEQFF. CDR3 bases: TGCGCCAGCAGCACCGGGACAGGGTTGGGCAATGAGCAGTTCTTC. The chain recombines TRBV10-1 with TRBJ2-1; 9 bases line up with TRBD1. Losses at the gene ends were 6 bases for V and 6 bases for J; bases not matched to a gene: 9. The CDR3 is 15 residues long. Germline V gene data show CDR1 as WNHNN and CDR2 as SYGVQD (reference sequence).

The rearrangement uses TRBV6-5 and TRBJ1-2; a possible D gene is TRBD1 (5 bases). Trimming pared 0 bases from V and 2 bases from J, leaving 13 bases between. The CDR3 is 16 amino acids. Germline V gene sequence: CDR1 MNHEY, CDR2 SVGAGI. Written as DNA, the CDR3 is TGTGCCAGCAGTTACTCTGGGGCAGACCGAAACTATGGCTACACCTTC. Encoded protein: CASSYSGADRNYGYTF.

This rearrangement joins TRBV2 to TRBJ2-1, with TRBD1 identical over 9 bases. The CDR3 totals 14 residues. The germline V gene has CDR1 SNHLY and CDR2 FYNNEI. V shed 6 bases and J 4 bases; nucleotides not matched to a gene: 4. The CDR3 DNA sequence: TGTGCCAGCAGCGGGACAGGGAATTACAATGAGCAGTTCTTC. The encoded protein is CASSGTGNYNEQFF.

As to this clone: The junction shows a germline mismatch at one end, possibly a read error. The chain employs TRBV6-1 and TRBJ1-5, with TRBD1 as a possible D gene (5 bases). Per germline, CDR1 MNHNS and CDR2 SASEGT. The CDR3 runs 12 residues. CDR3: CASRDTNQPQNF. CDR3 sequence (DNA): TGTGCCAGCAGGGACACCAATCAGCCCCAGAATTTT.

The genes are TRBV10-3 and TRBJ2-2; 7 nucleotides line up with TRBD2. CDR1 is ENHRY and CDR2 is SYGVKD in the germline V gene. This CDR3 comprises 13 residues. V gave up 4 bases and J gave up 8 bases; unmatched junction bases: 4. The DNA for the CDR3 is TGTGCCATCAGTGGGACTAGTTCGGGGGAGCTGTTTTTT. This gives the protein CAISGTSSGELFF.

This sequence joins TRBV14 and TRBJ2-7; D is perhaps TRBD1 (6 bases). Trimming took off 3 bases at V and 4 bases at J, with 16 bases between the two ends. Germline CDR1 and CDR2: SGHDN and FVKESK. CDR3 length equals 15 residues. The CDR3 here is CASSHVTGTLYEQYF. The CDR3 bases are TGTGCCAGCAGCCACGTGACCGGGACACTTTACGAGCAGTACTTC.

This sequence joins TRBV28 and TRBJ2-7; 8 bases align to TRBD1. V lost 3 bases, J lost 7 bases, and 8 bases stayed unmatched. CDR3 length: 14 residues. CDR1 MDHEN and CDR2 SYDVKM come from the germline V gene. This CDR3 is CASSFRDRWSEQYF. CDR3 bases: TGTGCCAGCAGTTTCCGGGACAGGTGGTCTGAGCAGTACTTC.

This clone was counted once. The V call is TRBV27, the J call TRBJ1-4; D is perhaps TRBD1 (6 bases). CDR1 MNHEY and CDR2 SMNVEV come from the germline V gene (reference sequence). Trimming pared 6 bases from V and 8 bases from J, leaving 16 bases between. This CDR3 is 14 amino acids long. CDR3 sequence: CASRRAGTPEKLFF. Here the CDR3 DNA reads TGTGCCAGCAGACGCGCCGGGACACCAGAAAAACTGTTTTTT.

This clone was recorded once. V and J are TRBV9 and TRBJ1-4; 7 bases line up with TRBD1. Losses at the gene ends were 4 bases for V and 5 bases for J; bases not matched to a gene: 8. The CDR3 has 15 amino acids. Per the germline V gene, CDR1 is SGDLS and CDR2 is YYNGEE. The CDR3 here is CASSTGTALNEKLFF. The CDR3 DNA follows: TGTGCCAGCAGCACCGGGACAGCCTTAAATGAAAAACTGTTTTTT.

The J gene is TRBJ2-7, the V gene TRBV27; the D gene is possibly TRBD2 (5 bases). From germline, CDR1 is MNHEY and CDR2 SMNVEV (reference sequence). There are 15 residues in the CDR3. V was shortened by 0 bases and J by 2 bases, with 11 bases between the two germline ends. CDR3 sequence reads: CASSLSSGLPYEQYF. The CDR3 DNA reads as TGTGCCAGCAGTTTATCTTCAGGACTGCCCTACGAGCAGTACTTC.

This chain links TRBV28 with TRBJ1-5, with D hard to call. Trimming stripped 2 bases from V and 4 bases from J, with 12 bases between. The CDR3 loop spans 15 amino acids. Per the germline V gene, CDR1 is MDHEN and CDR2 is SYDVKM. This CDR3 reads CASSLEGGPNQPQHF. In DNA form, the CDR3 reads TGTGCCAGCAGTTTAGAGGGAGGGCCAAATCAGCCCCAGCATTTT.

The chain uses TRBV2 and TRBJ2-7, with 9 bases identical to TRBD1. The CDR3 covers 15 residues. Germline loops: CDR1 SNHLY, CDR2 FYNNEI. After removal of 5 bases from V and 2 bases from J, the junction contained 7 bases not matched to a gene. CDR3 loop: CASSPPGQGAYEQYF. The CDR3 DNA is TGTGCCAGCAGTCCACCGGGACAGGGAGCCTACGAGCAGTACTTC.

V gene TRBV5-6 combines with J gene TRBJ1-3, with 10 positions matching TRBD1. Losses at the gene ends were 4 bases for V and 2 bases for J; bases not matched to a gene: 3. Germline lookup yields CDR1 SGHDT and CDR2 YYEEEE. The CDR3 is 15 amino acids. The CDR3 spells CASSQGTGAGNTIYF. The CDR3 region has the DNA TGTGCCAGCAGCCAAGGGACAGGGGCTGGAAACACCATATATTTT.